This T cell receptor (beta chain) comes out of a study of T-cell reconstitution after alpha-beta-depleted transplantation in children. On this clonotype: Its antigen remains unidentified.

Broader study findings: Alpha-beta T cells about two months after transplant reportedly derived from several hundred expanded graft clones. T-cell numbers and diversity, one year after transplant, stemmed largely from T cells that were newly produced.

The library targeted TCRbeta and was prepared with unique molecular identifiers. TCRdb processed the PCR reads anew with MiXCR; each CDR3 protein has one entry. In the table there are hundreds of thousands of distinct CDR3 sequences, about a tenth of which are singletons. The germline CDR1 and CDR2 sequences are MDHEN and SYDVKM. With 7 bases removed from V and 6 bases from J, the gap between germline ends came to 10 bases. This CDR3 is built from 13 residues. This receptor was obtained from a boy in the first two years of life with acute myeloid leukemia, due to receive a stem cell transplant. The chain carries TRBV28 and TRBJ1-6, with D unclear. The sample here was PBMCs, taken before TCRalphabeta/CD19-depleted stem cell transplant. The CDR3 loop reads CASTPLPNSPLHF. CDR3 coding DNA: TGTGCCAGCACTCCGCTCCCTAATTCACCCCTCCACTTT.